The clone carrying this T cell receptor (beta chain) was found once. Antigen specificity is unknown. The data were taken from a study of blood T cells in healthy people across ages. Study-wide results and limits: Without sorted subsets, naive and antigen-experienced compartments could not be conclusively compared. The unknown donor CMV status may have confounded expanded clonotype changes.

Trimming cost V 5 bases and J 0 bases; bases outside gene matches: 16. The CDR3 covers 20 residues. Next came a second PCR, run for 7 to 11 cycles, which used a sample-barcoded 5' primer along with a J-beta primer mix. The template-switch adaptor was a 5' adaptor with 12 random nucleotides. It tagged each cDNA molecule. A single record per CDR3 protein comes from TCRdb applying MiXCR to the 5' RACE reads. Of approximately 1.5 million distinct CDR3 sequences in the sample, about 31% are singletons; the top ten hold approximately 11%. The donors, aged roughly 6 to 100, were healthy Caucasians from Russia.

This chain connects TRBV12-3 or TRBV12-4 to TRBJ2-3; the match to TRBD1 covers 11 bases. The sequenced sample consisted of blood. This receptor was obtained from a woman in her 30s in good health. The CDR3 spells CASSRRDRGVRAASTDTQYF. The CDR3 DNA reads as TGTGCCAGCAGTAGAAGGGACAGGGGGGTACGGGCAGCTAGCACAGATACGCAGTATTTT.